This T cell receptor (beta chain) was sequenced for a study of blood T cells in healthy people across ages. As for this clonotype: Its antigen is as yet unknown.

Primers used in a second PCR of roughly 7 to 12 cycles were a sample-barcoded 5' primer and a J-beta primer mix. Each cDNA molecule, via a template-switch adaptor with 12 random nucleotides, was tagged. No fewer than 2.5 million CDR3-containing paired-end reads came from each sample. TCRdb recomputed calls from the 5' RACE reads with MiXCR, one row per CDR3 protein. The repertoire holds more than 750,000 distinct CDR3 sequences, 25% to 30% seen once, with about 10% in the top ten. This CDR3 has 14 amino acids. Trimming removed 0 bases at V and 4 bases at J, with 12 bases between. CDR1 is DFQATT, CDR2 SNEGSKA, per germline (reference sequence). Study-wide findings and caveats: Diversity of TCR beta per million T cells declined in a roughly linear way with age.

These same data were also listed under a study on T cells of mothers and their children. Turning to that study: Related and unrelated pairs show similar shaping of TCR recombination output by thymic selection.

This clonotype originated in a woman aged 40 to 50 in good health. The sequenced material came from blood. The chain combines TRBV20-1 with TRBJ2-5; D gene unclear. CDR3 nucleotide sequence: TGCAGTGCTAGAGAGGGCGGAAGCCGAGAGACCCAGTACTTC. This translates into CSAREGGSRETQYF.